What follows are 5 T cell receptor beta chains derived from one specimen sequenced in a study of T cells in localized non-small cell lung cancer. Generated by immunoSEQ multiplex PCR, the TCRdb table keeps only in-frame clones and is missing some. Of about 24,000 clones listed, about 86% are singletons. Specimen: peripheral blood, collected before any cancer treatment. These receptors were obtained from a male donor aged 60 or over with stage II squamous cell lung carcinoma.

V is TRBV28 and J is TRBJ1-6, with TRBD1 identical over 7 bases. Germline V gene lookup returns CDR1 MDHEN and CDR2 SYDVKM. Germline trimming cut 6 bases from V and 9 bases from J; bases unmatched to any gene: 11. The CDR3 is made up of 15 amino acids. The CDR3 sequence is CASRTGPVGVSPLHF. CDR3 sequence (DNA): TGTGCCAGCAGGACAGGGCCGGTGGGAGTTTCACCCCTCCACTTT.

This chain uses TRBV29-1 with TRBJ2-2; D is ambiguous. Trimming left V 4 bases short and J 8 bases short, with 14 bases between. The length of the CDR3 is 13 residues. CDR1 SQVTM and CDR2 ANQGSEA come from the germline V gene. The DNA for the CDR3 is TGCAGCGTTGTAATCAGACCCACGGGGGAGCTGTTTTTT. As protein: CSVVIRPTGELFF.

The V and J genes are TRBV7-9 and TRBJ2-2; D gene ambiguous. The CDR3 runs 14 residues. Germline CDR1 is SEHNR and CDR2 is FQNEAQ (reference sequence). Between the trimmed V and J ends, which lost 1 base and 2 bases, there was a span of 5 bases. CDR3 nucleotide sequence: TGTGCCAGCAGCTTAGGGTTCAACACCGGGGAGCTGTTTTTT. Protein sequence: CASSLGFNTGELFF.

This chain joins TRBV7-8 and TRBJ2-3; TRBD1 might be the D (6 bases). Germline assignment: CDR1 SGHVS and CDR2 FQNEAQ. The CDR3 runs to 14 residues. V was shortened by 1 base and J by 1 base, with 6 bases between the two germline ends. CDR3 amino acids: CASSLGQGTDTQYF. In nucleotides, the CDR3 is TGTGCCAGCAGCTTAGGACAGGGCACAGATACGCAGTATTTT.

The rearrangement uses TRBV5-1 and TRBJ2-2, with D possibly TRBD2 on 6 matching bases. Deletions cut 2 bases from V and 4 bases from J, with 9 bases between. This CDR3 has 14 amino acids. The V gene's germline CDR1 is SGHRS and CDR2 YFSETQ. CDR3 region: CASSFGGGTGELFF. The CDR3 region has the DNA TGCGCCAGCAGCTTCGGGGGTGGCACCGGGGAGCTGTTTTTT.